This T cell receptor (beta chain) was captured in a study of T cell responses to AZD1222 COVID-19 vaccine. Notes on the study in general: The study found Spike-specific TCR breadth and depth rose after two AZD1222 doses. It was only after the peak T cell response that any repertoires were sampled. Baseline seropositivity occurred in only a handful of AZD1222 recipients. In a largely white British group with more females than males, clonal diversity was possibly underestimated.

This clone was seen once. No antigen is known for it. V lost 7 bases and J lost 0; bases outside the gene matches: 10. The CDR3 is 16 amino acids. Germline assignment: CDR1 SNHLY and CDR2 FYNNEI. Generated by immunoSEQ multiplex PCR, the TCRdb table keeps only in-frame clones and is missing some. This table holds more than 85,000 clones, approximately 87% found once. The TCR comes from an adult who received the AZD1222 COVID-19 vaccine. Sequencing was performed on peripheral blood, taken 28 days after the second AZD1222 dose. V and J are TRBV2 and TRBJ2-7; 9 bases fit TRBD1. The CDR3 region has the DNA TGTGCCAGCAACGGACCGGGACAGGGTTACTCCTACGAGCAGTACTTC. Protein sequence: CASNGPGQGYSYEQYF.